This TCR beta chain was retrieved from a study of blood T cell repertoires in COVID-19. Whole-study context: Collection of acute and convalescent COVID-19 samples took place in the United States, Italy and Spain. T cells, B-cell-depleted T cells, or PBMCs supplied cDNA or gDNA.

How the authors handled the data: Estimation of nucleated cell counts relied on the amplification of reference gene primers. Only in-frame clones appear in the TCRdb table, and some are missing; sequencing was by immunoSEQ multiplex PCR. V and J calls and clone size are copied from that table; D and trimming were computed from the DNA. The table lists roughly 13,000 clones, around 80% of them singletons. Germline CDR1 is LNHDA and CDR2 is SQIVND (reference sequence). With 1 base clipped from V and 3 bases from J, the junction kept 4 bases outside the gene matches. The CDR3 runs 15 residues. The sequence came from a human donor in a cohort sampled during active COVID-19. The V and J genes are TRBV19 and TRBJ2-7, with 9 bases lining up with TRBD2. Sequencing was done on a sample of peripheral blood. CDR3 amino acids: CASSIGTSDYYEQYF. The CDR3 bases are TGTGCCAGTAGTATAGGGACTAGCGATTACTACGAGCAGTACTTC.